This T cell receptor (beta chain) emerged from a study of CD8 T cell repertoires and HIV-1 epitope variants (dated by TCRdb to the early 2020s). Background on the whole study: In separate culture wells, T cells were stimulated with each of twenty-five peptides that represented autologous and known Gag and Nef epitope variants. An aliquot of 1M T cells was saved as an uncultured baseline condition, separate from the 80 to 95 T cell cultures. Cultures ran for around nine days in IMDM with gentamicin, with half-media changes on days 3 and 7 adding IL-2, IL-7 and IL-15. Three Gag epitope families and Nef HW9 and YT9 were included among the tested epitopes. A CMV, EBV and flu peptide pool, the Ebola AY9 epitope as negative control, and a no-peptide well were included as control conditions. Running each culture condition in triplicate, except for one peptide done in duplicate, gave a total of roughly 83 T cell cultures. T cells were enriched using the EasySep Human T Cell Enrichment Kit and were co-cultured with equal numbers of autologous T cell-negative cells serving as antigen-presenting cells.

This clone appeared a few times. Its cognate antigen has yet to be identified. Per-nucleotide qualities are absent, and no much larger clonotype sits a single base away. The EasySep Human CD8+ T Cell Enrichment Kit was used on day 10 to isolate CD8+ T cells from every culture. The CDR3 measures 13 amino acids from cysteine to phenylalanine. CDR3 DNA only is kept here, 39 bases in frame from base 1. The germline V gene (reference sequence) yields LNHDA for CDR1 and SQIVND for CDR2. The germline ends are 14 bases apart after V is trimmed by 8 bases and J by 4 bases. The immunoSEQ platform was used to sequence TCR beta CDR3 regions at survey depth. The QIAamp DNA micro kit was used to extract genomic DNA from every cultured and uncultured CD8+ T cell population. Per the authors' processing: Samples with fewer than 5,000 productive reads were excluded, which removed about 6.5% of the roughly 80 HIV peptide-stimulated cultures. A MANAFEST web app trimmed sequences to CDR3 and removed nonproductive sequences, CDR3s under 5 amino acids, and those not starting C or ending F/W. Antigen-specific clonotypes had to expand in at least 2 of 3 replicates versus no-peptide control at FDR 0.01, only within one epitope family. A frequency at least fivefold higher than in wells stimulated with peptides from other epitope families was additionally required for specific clonotypes. TCRdb took this table from immuneACCESS and kept in-frame rearrangements with V and J called. Such tables lack part of the clones; where checked against another copy, unresolved V genes explain under half of the gap, and the rest is unexplained. V and J calls plus clone size are reproduced from that table; the DNA served to infer D and trimming. Counted in this sample were fewer than 6,500 clones; over 65% of them appeared once. About 41% of the sample is in the top ten clones.

Broad study findings and their caveats: The assay identified only TCR beta chains and indicated proliferation to antigen, not T cell function or cytokine profile. The Nef KF9 family was recognized by five clonotypes and the HW9 family by one, and no responses to the TAALDMSHF plasma variant were observed. Nine or ten antigen-specific TCR beta clonotypes were identified, of which five to seven appeared to be cross-reactive for autologous or known escape epitope variants.

What was sequenced was cultured CD8+ T cells derived from PBMCs. The source of this sequence is a male donor with HIV. The chain was built from TRBV19 and TRBJ1-1, with no reliable assignment of the D segment. The CDR3 has the sequence CASASGGITEAFF. The DNA is as follows: TGTGCCAGTGCGTCGGGAGGGATCACTGAAGCTTTCTTT.